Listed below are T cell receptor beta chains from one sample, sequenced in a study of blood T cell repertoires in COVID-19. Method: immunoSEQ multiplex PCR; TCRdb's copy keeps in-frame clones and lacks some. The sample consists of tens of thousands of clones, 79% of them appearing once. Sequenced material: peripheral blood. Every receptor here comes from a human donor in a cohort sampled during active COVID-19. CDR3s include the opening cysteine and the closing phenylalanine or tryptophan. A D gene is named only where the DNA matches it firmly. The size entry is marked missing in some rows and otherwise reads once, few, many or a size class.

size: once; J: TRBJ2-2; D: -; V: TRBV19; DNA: TGTGCCAGTACGAGGCTTAACTCGAACACCGGGGAGCTGTTTTTT; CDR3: CASTRLNSNTGELFF
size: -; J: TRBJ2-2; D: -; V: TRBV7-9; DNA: TGTGCCAGCAGTCCAATGGGGGGGCTAAGAAACACCGGGGAGCTGTTTTTT; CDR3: CASSPMGGLRNTGELFF
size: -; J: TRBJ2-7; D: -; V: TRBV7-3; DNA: TGTGCCAGCAGCTTTAGTCCTCTTTCCGAGCAGTACTTC; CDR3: CASSFSPLSEQYF
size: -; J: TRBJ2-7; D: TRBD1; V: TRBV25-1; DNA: TGTGCCAGCAGGGGGGGGGACAGGGGTTCCTACGAGCAGTACTTC; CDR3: CASRGGDRGSYEQYF
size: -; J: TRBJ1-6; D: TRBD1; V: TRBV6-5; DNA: TGTGCCAGCATTCCGCGAGGACAGGGGGATTCACCCCTCCACTTT; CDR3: CASIPRGQGDSPLHF
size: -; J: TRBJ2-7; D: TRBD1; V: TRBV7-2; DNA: TGTGCCAGCAGCTTAGAGGGACAGGGTTACGAGCAGTACTTC; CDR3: CASSLEGQGYEQYF
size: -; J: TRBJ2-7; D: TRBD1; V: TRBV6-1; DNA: TGTGCCAGCAGTGATCCAAACCGACAGGGCTACGAGCAGTACTTC; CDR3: CASSDPNRQGYEQYF
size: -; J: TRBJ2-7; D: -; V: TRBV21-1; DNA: TGTGCCAGCAAAGACGGGGAGCAGTACTTC; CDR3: CASKDGEQYF
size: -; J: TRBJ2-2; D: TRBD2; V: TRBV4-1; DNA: TGCGCCAGCAGCCAACCTAGCGGGCGCACCGGGGAGCTGTTTTTT; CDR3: CASSQPSGRTGELFF
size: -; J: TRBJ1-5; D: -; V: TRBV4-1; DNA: TGCGCCAGCAGCCAAGCGGGGACAAGAAGCAATCAGCCCCAGCATTTT; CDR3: CASSQAGTRSNQPQHF